This entry lists 18 T cell receptor beta chains sequenced from one sample in a study of vaccination effects on CD4 cells after COVID-19 (dated by TCRdb to 2022 to 2024). In the ViraFEST assay, PBMC were stimulated with viral peptide pools, and antigen-specific CD4+ T cell clonotypes were then identified by expansion using TCR sequencing. After less than 13 days of culture, CD4+ T cells were isolated with the EasySep CD4+ T cell isolation kit. Negative nucleocapsid antibody results before and after vaccination confirmed that the healthy vaccine recipients had no prior SARS-CoV-2 infection. Antigens for these TCRs are unknown. The method behind the library was the immunoSEQ multiplex PCR assay. Imported from immuneACCESS, the table was reduced by TCRdb to in-frame sequences with V and J called. These copies leave out some clones; in studies compared against another copy, an unresolved V gene accounts for under half, and the cause of the remainder is not known. The sample includes roughly 42,000 clones, with 70% observed a single time. The ten largest clonotypes hold 26% of the sample.

The sequencing used CD4+ T cells from PBMCs cultured with HCoV-OC43 spike peptides, collected before COVID-19 vaccination. Explained via the paper, the cell subset or site label denotes: HCoV-OC43 spike overlapping peptide pool stimulation. All receptors derive from a human donor who received a COVID-19 vaccine.

The rearrangement uses TRBV3-1 (or the pseudogene TRBV3-2) and TRBJ1-1; no reliable D call. CDR1 and CDR2 from the germline V gene are LGHDT and YNNKEL (reference sequence). The CDR3 spans 14 residues. V shed 1 base and J shed 1 base, with 7 bases lying between them. The DNA of the CDR3 is TGTGCCAGCAGCCAAGTGGAGGGGAACACTGAAGCTTTCTTT. Translating it yields CASSQVEGNTEAFF.

The J gene is TRBJ1-1, the V gene TRBV29-1, with a weak D call TRBD1 (5 bases). Germline CDR1 is SQVTM and CDR2 is ANQGSEA. The CDR3 is 12 amino acids. V lost 6 bases and J lost 7, with 15 bases in between. CDR3 in DNA: TGCAGCGTAAGTGGGGCCGCCCGTGAAGCTTTCTTT. This translates into CSVSGAAREAFF.

J is TRBJ2-1 and V is TRBV19; D unclear. The V and J ends lost 6 bases and 5 bases respectively, with 11 bases between them. The CDR3 runs to 13 residues. Per the germline V gene, CDR1 is LNHDA and CDR2 is SQIVND (reference sequence). CDR3 loop: CASSARGDNEQFF. The CDR3 nucleotides read TGTGCCAGTAGCGCGAGAGGAGACAATGAGCAGTTCTTC.

The rearrangement joins TRBV5-1 to TRBJ2-3; D unresolved. Trimming cost V 1 base and J 9 bases, with 9 bases left between them. CDR1 is SGHRS, CDR2 YFSETQ, per germline. The CDR3 consists of 12 residues. The CDR3: CASSLSGQTQYF. The CDR3, as DNA: TGCGCCAGCAGCTTGAGTGGGCAGACGCAGTATTTT. Filled out from reference TRBV5-1 and TRBJ2-3, the complete variable domain reads KAGVTQTPRYLIKTRGQQVTLSCSPISGHRSVSWYQQTPGQGLQFLFEYFSETQRNKGNFPGRFSGRQFSNSRSEMNVSTLELGDSALYLCASSLSGQTQYFGPGTRLTVL.

This chain uses TRBV4-2 with TRBJ2-7; D unclear. CDR3 length equals 14 residues. Trimming shortened V by 0 bases and J by 6 bases, and 12 bases separated the two germline ends. Looked up from germline, CDR1 is LGHNA and CDR2 is YNFKEQ. CDR3 sequence (DNA): TGTGCCAGCAGCCAAGAGACCGCGGCTCGCGAGCAGTACTTC. Protein sequence: CASSQETAAREQYF.

This clone has a handful of counts. V is TRBV3-1 (or the pseudogene TRBV3-2) and J is TRBJ1-2, with TRBD1 as a possible D gene (6 bases). Trimming removed 0 bases from V and 6 bases from J, with 17 bases in between. CDR3 size: 16 residues. Germline loops: CDR1 LGHDT, CDR2 YNNKEL (reference sequence). The CDR3 here is CASSQDRGGALDGYTF. In DNA, the CDR3 is TGTGCCAGCAGCCAAGATCGCGGGGGCGCTTTGGATGGCTACACCTTC.

Only one count was recorded for this clone. The gene calls are TRBV3-1 (or the pseudogene TRBV3-2) and TRBJ2-3; 11 bases are shared with TRBD1. The length of the CDR3 is 16 residues. The junction had 6 bases not matched to a gene; V was cut back by 1 base and J by 6 bases. The germline V gene has CDR1 LGHDT and CDR2 YNNKEL (reference sequence). The CDR3 reads CASSQAGTGGIDTQYF. CDR3 nucleotide sequence: TGTGCCAGCAGCCAAGCCGGGACAGGGGGGATCGATACGCAGTATTTT.

The chain is built from TRBV11-2 and TRBJ2-5; 8 nucleotides agree with TRBD2. Germline CDR1 SGHAT, CDR2 FQNNGV. The length of the CDR3 is 14 residues. V lost 4 bases, J lost 2 bases, and 3 bases stayed unmatched. Here the CDR3 DNA reads TGTGCCAGCAGCTCTTCTAGCGGGCAAGAGACCCAGTACTTC. It specifies CASSSSSGQETQYF.

This clone is a singleton in its sample. The chain employs TRBV28 and TRBJ1-2; 7 bases are shared with TRBD1. CDR1 and CDR2 from the germline V gene are MDHEN and SYDVKM. The CDR3 sequence is 13 residues long. Unmatched junction bases numbered 4, after V lost 2 bases and J lost 7 bases. The CDR3 region has the DNA TGTGCCAGCAGTTTAGGGCAGGGGGGTGGCTACACCTTC. Amino acid sequence: CASSLGQGGGYTF.

The chain recombines TRBV6-5 with TRBJ2-5; the match to TRBD1 covers 8 bases. Germline-derived CDR1 and CDR2 are MNHEY and SVGAGI. Trimming cost V 0 bases and J 2 bases; bases outside gene matches: 5. The CDR3 length is 16 residues. CDR3 residues: CASSYSGTGVQETQYF. CDR3 coding DNA: TGTGCCAGCAGTTACTCGGGGACAGGCGTGCAAGAGACCCAGTACTTC.

The V call is TRBV5-1, the J call TRBJ2-5, with 9 bases identical to TRBD1. Germline V gives CDR1 SGHRS, CDR2 YFSETQ. V shed 5 bases and J 5 bases; nucleotides not matched to a gene: 7. This CDR3 has 14 amino acids. For the CDR3, the DNA is TGCGCCAGCAGATTTAACAGGGGGCTGGAGACCCAGTACTTC. Translation: CASRFNRGLETQYF.

The chain joins TRBV7-9 to TRBJ1-3; no reliable D call. This CDR3 comprises 15 residues. Germline V gene lookup returns CDR1 SEHNR and CDR2 FQNEAQ (reference sequence). Trimming shortened V by 7 bases and J by 0 bases, and 13 bases separated the two germline ends. CDR3 nucleotide sequence: TGTGCCAGCACAAAAGAGCTAATCTCTGGAAACACCATATATTTT. It encodes CASTKELISGNTIYF.

The chain uses TRBV29-1 and TRBJ2-3; TRBD1 aligns across 7 bases. The length of the CDR3 is 12 residues. V gave up 7 bases and J gave up 1 base; unmatched junction bases: 2. Germline values: CDR1 SQVTM, CDR2 ANQGSEA. The CDR3 coding sequence is TGCAGCGGTCAGGGGGGCACAGATACGCAGTATTTT. Protein product: CSGQGGTDTQYF.

This rearrangement joins TRBV28 to TRBJ1-5; no clear D. V was trimmed by 1 base and J by 7 bases, leaving 11 bases between them. In germline, CDR1 is MDHEN, CDR2 SYDVKM. CDR3 length: 14 residues. The CDR3 loop reads CASSLSLSGQPQHF. The CDR3 DNA is TGTGCCAGCAGTTTATCCCTCTCGGGACAGCCCCAGCATTTT.

The J gene is TRBJ2-2, the V gene TRBV28; maybe TRBD1 (6 bases). V was shortened by 4 bases and J by 4 bases, with 19 bases between the two germline ends. The CDR3 has 17 amino acids. CDR1 MDHEN and CDR2 SYDVKM come from the germline V gene. The chain's CDR3 is CASSSLTGARGTGELFF. Written as DNA, the CDR3 is TGTGCCAGCAGTTCATTGACAGGTGCAAGGGGCACCGGGGAGCTGTTTTTT.

The CDR3 sequence: CASSSTGGLGVNEKLFF. In DNA, the CDR3 is TGCGCCAGCAGCTCCACAGGGGGCTTGGGGGTGAATGAAAAACTGTTTTTT. This chain joins TRBV5-1 and TRBJ1-4; 9 nucleotides agree with TRBD1. Germline V CDR1 and CDR2: SGHRS, YFSETQ. Germline trimming cut 3 bases from V and 5 bases from J; bases unmatched to any gene: 11. The CDR3 is 17 amino acids. The whole variable domain, filled in from reference TRBV5-1 and TRBJ1-4, reads KAGVTQTPRYLIKTRGQQVTLSCSPISGHRSVSWYQQTPGQGLQFLFEYFSETQRNKGNFPGRFSGRQFSNSRSEMNVSTLELGDSALYLCASSSTGGLGVNEKLFFGSGTQLSVL.

This chain connects TRBV5-1 to TRBJ2-7; 7 bases are a match to TRBD1. V trimming: 1 base; J trimming: 5 bases; junction bases outside the gene matches: 0. Germline V gene sequence: CDR1 SGHRS, CDR2 YFSETQ. The CDR3 spans 12 residues. The CDR3 protein is CASSLTGDEQYF. The DNA for the CDR3 is TGCGCCAGCAGCTTGACAGGGGACGAGCAGTACTTC.

This clone was observed a handful of times. The chain employs TRBV25-1 and TRBJ1-6; weak D call: TRBD1 (6 bases). Trimming left V 2 bases short and J 2 bases short, with 10 bases between. There are 16 residues in the CDR3. Germline CDR1 is MGHDK and CDR2 is SYGVNS. In nucleotides, the CDR3 is TGTGCCAGCAGTGAAGTGGCAGGGGCCTATAATTCACCCCTCCACTTT. This codes for CASSEVAGAYNSPLHF.